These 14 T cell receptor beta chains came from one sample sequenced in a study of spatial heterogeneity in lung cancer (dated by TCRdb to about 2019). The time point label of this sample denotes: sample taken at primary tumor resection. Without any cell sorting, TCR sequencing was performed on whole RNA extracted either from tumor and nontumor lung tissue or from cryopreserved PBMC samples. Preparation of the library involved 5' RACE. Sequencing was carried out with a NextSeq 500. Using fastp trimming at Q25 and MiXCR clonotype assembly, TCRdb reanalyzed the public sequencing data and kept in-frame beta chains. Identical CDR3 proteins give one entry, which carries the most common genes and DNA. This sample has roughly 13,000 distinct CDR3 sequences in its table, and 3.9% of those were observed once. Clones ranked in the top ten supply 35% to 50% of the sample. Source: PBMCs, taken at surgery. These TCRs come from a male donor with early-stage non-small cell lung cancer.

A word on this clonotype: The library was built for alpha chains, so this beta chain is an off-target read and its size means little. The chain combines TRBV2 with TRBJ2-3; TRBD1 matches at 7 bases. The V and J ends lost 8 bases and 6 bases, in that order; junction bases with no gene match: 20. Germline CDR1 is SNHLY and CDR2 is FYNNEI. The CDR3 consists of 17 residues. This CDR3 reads CASVKQGMANFQDTQYF. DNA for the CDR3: TGTGCCAGCGTTAAACAGGGGATGGCAAACTTTCAGGATACGCAGTATTTT.

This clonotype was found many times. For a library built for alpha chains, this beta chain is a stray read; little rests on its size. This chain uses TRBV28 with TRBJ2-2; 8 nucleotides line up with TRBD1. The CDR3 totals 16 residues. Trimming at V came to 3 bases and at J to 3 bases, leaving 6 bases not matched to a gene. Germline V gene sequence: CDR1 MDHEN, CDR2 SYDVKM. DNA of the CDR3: TGTGCCAGCAGTTTGGGGACAGGCCCCTACACCGGGGAGCTGTTTTTT. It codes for CASSLGTGPYTGELFF.

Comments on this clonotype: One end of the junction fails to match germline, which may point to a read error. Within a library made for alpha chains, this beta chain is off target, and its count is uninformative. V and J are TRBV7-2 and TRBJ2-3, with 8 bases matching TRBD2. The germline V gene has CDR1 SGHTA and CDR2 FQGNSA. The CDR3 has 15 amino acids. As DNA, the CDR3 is TGCGTCAGCAGCTTAGTGGGACTAGTGACGCTTACGCAGTATTTT. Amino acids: CVSSLVGLVTLTQYF.

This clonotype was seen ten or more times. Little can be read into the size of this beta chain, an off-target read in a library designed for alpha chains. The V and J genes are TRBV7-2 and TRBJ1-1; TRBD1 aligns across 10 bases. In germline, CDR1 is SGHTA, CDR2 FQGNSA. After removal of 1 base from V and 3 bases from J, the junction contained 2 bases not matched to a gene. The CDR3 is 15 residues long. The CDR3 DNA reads TGTGCCAGCAGCTTAGTGGGGACAGGGGACACTGAAGCTTTCTTT. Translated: CASSLVGTGDTEAFF. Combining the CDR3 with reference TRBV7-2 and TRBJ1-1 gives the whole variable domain GAGVSQSPSNKVTEKGKDVELRCDPISGHTALYWYRQSLGQGLEFLIYFQGNSAPDKSGLPSDRFSAERTGGSVSTLTIQRTQQEDSAVYLCASSLVGTGDTEAFFGQGTRLTVV.

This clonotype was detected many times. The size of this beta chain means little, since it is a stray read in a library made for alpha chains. For the CDR3, the DNA is TGCGCCAGCAGCCAAGATAATTCCGGAGGGGCAGATACGCAGTATTTT. Translating gives CASSQDNSGGADTQYF. The chain carries TRBV4-3 and TRBJ2-3, with D perhaps TRBD2 (6 bases). V was cut by 0 bases and J by 4 bases, with 14 bases left in between. Germline V gives CDR1 LGHNA, CDR2 YSLEER. The CDR3 consists of 16 residues.

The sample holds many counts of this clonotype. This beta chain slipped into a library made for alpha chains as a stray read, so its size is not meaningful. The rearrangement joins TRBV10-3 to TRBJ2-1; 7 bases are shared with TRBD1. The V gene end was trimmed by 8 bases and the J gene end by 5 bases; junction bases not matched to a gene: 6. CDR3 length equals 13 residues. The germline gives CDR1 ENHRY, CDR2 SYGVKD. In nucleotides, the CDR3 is TGTGCCATCCAGGGGGTGGGGAACAATGAGCAGTTCTTC. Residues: CAIQGVGNNEQFF.

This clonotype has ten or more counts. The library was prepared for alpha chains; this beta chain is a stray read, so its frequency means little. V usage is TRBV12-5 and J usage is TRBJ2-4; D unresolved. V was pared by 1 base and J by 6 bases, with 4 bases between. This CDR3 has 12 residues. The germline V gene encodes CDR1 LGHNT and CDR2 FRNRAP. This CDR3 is CASGLAVNIQYF. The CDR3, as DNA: TGTGCTAGTGGTTTGGCGGTAAACATTCAGTACTTC.

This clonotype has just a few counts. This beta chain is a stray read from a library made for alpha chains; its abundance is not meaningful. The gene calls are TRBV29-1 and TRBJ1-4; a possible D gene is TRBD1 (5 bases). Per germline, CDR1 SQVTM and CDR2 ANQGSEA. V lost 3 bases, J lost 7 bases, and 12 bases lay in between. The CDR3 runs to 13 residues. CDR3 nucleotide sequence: TGCAGCGTTGAGGCGGCAGGGACTGAAAAACTGTTTTTT. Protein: CSVEAAGTEKLFF.

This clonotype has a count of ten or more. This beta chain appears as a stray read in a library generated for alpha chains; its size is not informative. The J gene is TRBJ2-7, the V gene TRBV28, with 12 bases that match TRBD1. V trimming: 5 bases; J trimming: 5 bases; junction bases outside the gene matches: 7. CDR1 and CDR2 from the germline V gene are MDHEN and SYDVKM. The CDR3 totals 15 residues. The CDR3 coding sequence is TGTGCCAGCAGTCCAACCCGGGACAGGGGGCACGAGCAGTACTTC. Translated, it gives CASSPTRDRGHEQYF.

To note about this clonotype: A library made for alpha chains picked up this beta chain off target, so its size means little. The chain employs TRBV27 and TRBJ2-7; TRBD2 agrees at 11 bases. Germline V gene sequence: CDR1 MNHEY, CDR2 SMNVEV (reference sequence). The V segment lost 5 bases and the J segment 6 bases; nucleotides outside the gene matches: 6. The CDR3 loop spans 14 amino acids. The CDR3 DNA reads TGTGCCAGCAGTATACTAGCGGGAGTTGGCGAGCAGTACTTC. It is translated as CASSILAGVGEQYF.

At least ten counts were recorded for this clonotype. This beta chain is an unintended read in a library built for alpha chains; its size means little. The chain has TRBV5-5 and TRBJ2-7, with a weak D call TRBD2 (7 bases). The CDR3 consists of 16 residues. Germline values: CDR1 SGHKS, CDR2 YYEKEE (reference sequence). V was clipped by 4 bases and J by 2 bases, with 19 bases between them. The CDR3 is CASSPGGSGTPYEQYF. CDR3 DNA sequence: TGTGCCAGCAGCCCTGGGGGGAGCGGGACACCCTACGAGCAGTACTTC.

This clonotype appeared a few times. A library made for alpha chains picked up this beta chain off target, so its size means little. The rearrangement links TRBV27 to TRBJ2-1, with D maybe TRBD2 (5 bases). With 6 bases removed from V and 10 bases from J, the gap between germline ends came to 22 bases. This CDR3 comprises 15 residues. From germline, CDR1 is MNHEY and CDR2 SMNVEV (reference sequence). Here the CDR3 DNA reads TGTGCCAGCAGGCTGGCTCGGGCCGCCCCGGGGGAGCAGTTCTTC. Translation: CASRLARAAPGEQFF.

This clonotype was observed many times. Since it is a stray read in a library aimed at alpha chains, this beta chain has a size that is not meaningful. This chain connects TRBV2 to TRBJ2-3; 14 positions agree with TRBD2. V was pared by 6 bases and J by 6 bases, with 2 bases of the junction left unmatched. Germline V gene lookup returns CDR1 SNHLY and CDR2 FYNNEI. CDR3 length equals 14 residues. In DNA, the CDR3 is TGTGCCAGCAGGAGGACTAGCGGGGGGGATACGCAGTATTTT. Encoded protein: CASRRTSGGDTQYF.

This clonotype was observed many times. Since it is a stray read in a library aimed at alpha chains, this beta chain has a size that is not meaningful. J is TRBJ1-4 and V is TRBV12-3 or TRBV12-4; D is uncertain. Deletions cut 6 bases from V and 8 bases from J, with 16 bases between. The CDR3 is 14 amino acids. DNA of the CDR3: TGTGCCAGCAGCTCGAGTCCGGTGGGGGAAAAACTGTTTTTT. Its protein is CASSSSPVGEKLFF.